This T cell receptor beta chain stems from a study of immune heterogeneity within non-small cell lung tumors. Background on the study: Of the tumors, a few were squamous cell, nine to ten non-squamous, and 1 not otherwise specified.

The authors amplified TCR beta CDR3 by multiplex PCR with 32 V and 13 J primers. TCRdb called the multiplex PCR reads again in MiXCR, with one record for every CDR3 protein. The sample shows 2,700 or so distinct CDR3 sequences, over 20% of them seen only once. Overall study findings and caveats: Identical dominant CDR3 beta clonotypes recurred among a patient's tumor sites, alongside site-unique high-frequency clones. Largely, high-frequency T-cell receptor beta clonotypes differed from one individual patient to another.

This CDR3 contains 17 residues. After removal of 3 bases from V and 1 base from J, the junction contained 11 bases not matched to a gene. Looked up from germline, CDR1 is SGHAT and CDR2 is FQNNGV. The template consisted of bulk tumor genomic DNA, with around 600 ng used per sample. Spaced far apart, several biopsies were taken from each primary tumor during surgery. Samples came from untreated patients having curative surgery for newly diagnosed non-small cell lung cancer. Donors comprised surgical patients with newly diagnosed non-small cell lung cancer, operated on with curative intent. This clonotype counts as medium-sized (0.01 to 0.1%). Its antigen is unknown.

The TCR comes from a middle-aged man with non-small cell lung cancer. Sequenced input: lung tumor tissue. The rearrangement joins TRBV11-2 to TRBJ1-1; 7 bases fit TRBD1. The CDR3 reads CASSFYPSGQTNTEAFF. DNA of the CDR3: TGTGCCAGCAGCTTTTACCCTTCGGGACAGACGAACACTGAAGCTTTCTTT.